A single sample gave rise to the 25 T cell receptor beta chains below, sequenced in a study of cytomegalovirus exposure and HLA in healthy donors (dated by TCRdb to 2016 to 2017). Library preparation used the immunoSEQ multiplex PCR assay. The multiplex PCR relied on a mix of 60 forward primers for TCR Vbeta segments and 13 reverse primers for TCR Jbeta segments. Held by TCRdb, this immuneACCESS table contains in-frame sequences only and omits some clones. Under half of the omission traces to an unresolved V gene where checked; the cause of the rest is unknown. The sample has about 130,000 clones on record, around two thirds of them singletons. The ten largest make up about 3% of the sample. Sequencing was done on a sample of PBMCs. These receptors came from a human donor in good health.

The count of this clone is one. The chain uses TRBV28 and TRBJ2-3; TRBD1 matches at 9 bases. The germline CDR1 and CDR2 sequences are MDHEN and SYDVKM. The CDR3 consists of 15 residues. Unmatched junction bases numbered 5, after V lost 6 bases and J lost 1 base. CDR3 residues: CASSSRDRGTDTQYF. CDR3 bases: TGTGCCAGCAGCTCCCGGGACAGGGGCACAGATACGCAGTATTTT.

The chain uses TRBV7-2 and TRBJ2-7; 13 nucleotides agree with TRBD2. Germline trimming cut 4 bases from V and 6 bases from J; bases unmatched to any gene: 12. Germline lookup yields CDR1 SGHTA and CDR2 FQGNSA. The CDR3 contains 17 residues. The CDR3 loop reads CASSSQGLAGLQREQYF. In nucleotides, the CDR3 is TGTGCCAGCAGCTCGCAGGGACTAGCGGGATTGCAACGCGAGCAGTACTTC.

The chain uses TRBV28 and TRBJ2-7; 7 nucleotides align to TRBD1. Trimming took 4 bases from V and 5 from J; bases not matched to a gene: 14. CDR1 is MDHEN and CDR2 is SYDVKM in the germline V gene. This CDR3 is built from 16 residues. CDR3 bases: TGTGCCAGCAGTTCTTACAGACAGGGTTGGGCCAACGAGCAGTACTTC. Its protein product is CASSSYRQGWANEQYF.

This clone was seen a handful of times. J is TRBJ1-1 and V is TRBV19; the match to TRBD1 covers 8 bases. This CDR3 comprises 17 residues. After removal of 6 bases from V and 4 bases from J, the junction contained 16 bases not matched to a gene. Germline V lookup: CDR1 LNHDA, CDR2 SQIVND (reference sequence). CDR3 in DNA: TGTGCCAGTAGCCGACAGGGGATTATGGTCTCGGCCACTGAAGCTTTCTTT. This codes for CASSRQGIMVSATEAFF.

The chain carries TRBV29-1 and TRBJ2-3, with 7 nucleotides matching TRBD2. J lost 4 bases, V lost 4 bases, and 5 bases had no gene match. CDR1 and CDR2 (germline): SQVTM, ANQGSEA. CDR3 length: 13 residues. CDR3: CSVATSAADTQYF. The CDR3 coding sequence is TGCAGCGTTGCCACTAGCGCAGCAGATACGCAGTATTTT.

The chain is built from TRBV19 and TRBJ2-2, with D hard to call. V lost 7 bases and J lost 8, with 20 bases in between. CDR3 size: 15 residues. CDR1 LNHDA and CDR2 SQIVND come from the germline V gene (reference sequence). The CDR3 DNA follows: TGTGCCAGTACTGAGTTAGCTCAACCTTGGGGGGAGCTGTTTTTT. Amino acid sequence: CASTELAQPWGELFF. The whole variable domain, remainder taken from reference TRBV19 and TRBJ2-2, is DGGITQSPKYLFRKEGQNVTLSCEQNLNHDAMYWYRQDPGQGLRLIYYSQIVNDFQKGDIAEGYSVSREKKESFPLTVTSAQKNPTAFYLCASTELAQPWGELFFGEGSRLTVL.

The chain has TRBV11-2 and TRBJ2-3; TRBD2 matches 10 bases. J was trimmed by 3 bases and V by 6 bases; bases with no gene match: 9. CDR1 and CDR2 (germline): SGHAT, FQNNGV. This CDR3 is 16 amino acids long. DNA for the CDR3: TGTGCCAGCAGATTAATAGCGGGAGGTTATACAGATACGCAGTATTTT. This sequence encodes CASRLIAGGYTDTQYF.

The J gene is TRBJ1-1, the V gene TRBV4-3; 8 bases are a match to TRBD1. The V gene end was trimmed by 2 bases and the J gene end by 1 base; junction bases not matched to a gene: 0. The CDR3 runs 14 residues. Germline lookup yields CDR1 LGHNA and CDR2 YSLEER. The CDR3 reads CASSQQGANTEAFF. The CDR3 region has the DNA TGCGCCAGCAGCCAACAGGGGGCGAACACTGAAGCTTTCTTT.

The rearrangement links TRBV6-1 to TRBJ1-4; D is unresolved. From germline, CDR1 is MNHNS and CDR2 SASEGT. The CDR3 runs 13 residues. V was cut by 7 bases and J by 7 bases, with 13 bases left in between. The CDR3 nucleotides read TGTGCCAGCACAGAGGGATTAGGTGAAAAACTGTTTTTT. Protein sequence: CASTEGLGEKLFF.

The chain has TRBV10-3 and TRBJ2-7; maybe TRBD1 (6 bases). Germline CDR1 is ENHRY and CDR2 is SYGVKD. The CDR3 is 13 residues long. Trimming cost V 4 bases and J 6 bases, with 13 bases left between them. The CDR3 reads CAISARGEREQYF. The CDR3 DNA follows: TGTGCCATCAGTGCCAGGGGTGAACGCGAGCAGTACTTC.

This chain uses TRBV15 with TRBJ1-3; D gene ambiguous. Per germline, CDR1 LNHNV and CDR2 YYDKDF (reference sequence). The CDR3 totals 14 residues. V lost 4 bases, J lost 2 bases, and 9 bases lay in between. This CDR3 is CATSKSRAGNTIYF. CDR3 DNA sequence: TGTGCCACCAGCAAGAGCCGGGCTGGAAACACCATATATTTT. Full variable domain (missing parts from reference TRBV15 and TRBJ1-3): DAMVIQNPRYQVTQFGKPVTLSCSQTLNHNVMYWYQQKSSQAPKLLFHYYDKDFNNEADTPDNFQSRRPNTSFCFLDIRSPGLGDTAMYLCATSKSRAGNTIYFGEGSWLTVV.

The CDR3 nucleotides read TGCGCCAGCAGCCCCCGTGGAGCGGGGCTCCAAGAGACCCAGTACTTC. This translates into CASSPRGAGLQETQYF. This chain joins TRBV5-1 and TRBJ2-5; 7 bases match TRBD2. The CDR3 length is 16 residues. V shed 4 bases, J shed 1 base, and the junction held 10 bases outside the gene matches. The germline CDR1 and CDR2 sequences are SGHRS and YFSETQ.

In this sample, this clone turned up a few times. This chain uses TRBV9 with TRBJ1-3; weak D call: TRBD1 (5 bases). The germline CDR1 and CDR2 sequences are SGDLS and YYNGEE. V dropped 3 bases and J dropped 1 base, with 14 bases sitting between them. CDR3 size: 16 residues. In nucleotides, the CDR3 is TGTGCCAGCAGCGAACAGGACCGACCATCTGGAAACACCATATATTTT. Its protein product is CASSEQDRPSGNTIYF.

This clone has just a few counts. The V call is TRBV5-1, the J call TRBJ2-5; 8 bases are shared with TRBD2. Germline CDR1 SGHRS, CDR2 YFSETQ. V gave up 4 bases and J gave up 2 bases; unmatched junction bases: 7. CDR3 size: 15 residues. The CDR3 protein is CASSGIAGLQETQYF. In DNA, the CDR3 is TGCGCCAGCAGCGGGATAGCGGGGTTACAAGAGACCCAGTACTTC.

The chain links TRBV7-2 to TRBJ2-1; TRBD1 is a possible D gene (6 bases). With 5 bases removed from V and 5 bases from J, the gap between germline ends came to 13 bases. The CDR3 has 14 amino acids. Germline loops: CDR1 SGHTA, CDR2 FQGNSA. CDR3 sequence reads: CASSPPGDHNEQFF. CDR3 bases: TGTGCCAGCAGCCCCCCAGGGGACCACAATGAGCAGTTCTTC.

This clone was seen a few times. The J gene is TRBJ2-1, the V gene TRBV7-9, with 7 nucleotides matching TRBD1. Germline-derived CDR1 and CDR2 are SEHNR and FQNEAQ (reference sequence). Germline trimming cut 1 base from V and 9 bases from J; bases unmatched to any gene: 3. This CDR3 has 13 amino acids. CDR3 loop: CASSLVGGAEQFF. The CDR3 region has the DNA TGTGCCAGCAGCTTAGTAGGGGGCGCTGAGCAGTTCTTC.

The rearrangement links TRBV7-9 to TRBJ2-3, with 7 bases aligning to TRBD2. Trimming took 8 bases from V and 2 from J; bases not matched to a gene: 10. Germline-derived CDR1 and CDR2 are SEHNR and FQNEAQ (reference sequence). The CDR3 has 15 residues. CDR3 residues: CASAPPSGTTDTQYF. The CDR3 DNA reads as TGTGCCAGCGCCCCCCCCAGCGGGACCACAGATACGCAGTATTTT.

This clone showed up just once. The rearrangement joins TRBV19 to TRBJ1-6; TRBD1 matches 10 bases. Trimming took 6 bases from V and 5 from J; bases not matched to a gene: 13. The germline V gene encodes CDR1 LNHDA and CDR2 SQIVND (reference sequence). The CDR3 is 18 residues long. This chain's CDR3 is CASSHRHGTGDNNSPLHF. The CDR3 DNA follows: TGTGCCAGTAGCCACCGACACGGGACAGGGGATAATAATTCACCCCTCCACTTT.

The chain is built from TRBV11-2 and TRBJ2-7; 7 bases are a match to TRBD2. CDR1 is SGHAT, CDR2 FQNNGV, per germline. This CDR3 region has 16 residues. The ends lost 5 bases at V and 4 bases at J; junction bases unmatched: 14. CDR3 residues: CASSHARASGRYEQYF. CDR3 nucleotides: TGTGCCAGCAGCCATGCCAGGGCTAGCGGCAGGTACGAGCAGTACTTC.

The chain employs TRBV7-9 and TRBJ1-1; D remains ambiguous. Germline V gives CDR1 SEHNR, CDR2 FQNEAQ (reference sequence). CDR3 size: 13 residues. Trimming removed 5 bases at V and 5 bases at J, with 12 bases between. CDR3 nucleotide sequence: TGTGCCAGCAGCCCCTCAATGAGGACTGAAGCTTTCTTT. Its translation: CASSPSMRTEAFF. The variable domain in full, completed from reference TRBV7-9 and TRBJ1-1, reads DTGVSQNPRHKITKRGQNVTFRCDPISEHNRLYWYRQTLGQGPEFLTYFQNEAQLEKSRLLSDRFSAERPKGSFSTLEIQRTEQGDSAMYLCASSPSMRTEAFFGQGTRLTVV.

V is TRBV28 and J is TRBJ1-5; 7 positions match TRBD1. With 6 bases clipped from V and 6 bases from J, the junction kept 8 bases outside the gene matches. This CDR3 has 14 residues. The germline gives CDR1 MDHEN, CDR2 SYDVKM. CDR3 sequence: CASRVQGGPQPQHF. The CDR3 region has the DNA TGTGCCAGCAGGGTACAAGGGGGCCCTCAGCCCCAGCATTTT.

This chain links TRBV7-3 with TRBJ2-1, with TRBD2 matching over 9 bases. This CDR3 is 15 amino acids long. In germline, CDR1 is SGHTA, CDR2 FQGTGA. V was clipped by 3 bases and J by 6 bases; unmatched bases: 6. Written as DNA, the CDR3 is TGTGCCAGCAGCTTTAGCGGGAGTCTAGGCAATGAGCAGTTCTTC. Amino acids: CASSFSGSLGNEQFF.

This clone was seen just once. This chain links TRBV7-9 with TRBJ2-5; 8 nucleotides match TRBD1. Germline V gives CDR1 SEHNR, CDR2 FQNEAQ (reference sequence). This CDR3 is built from 18 residues. With V trimmed by 2 bases and J by 4 bases, 15 bases remained unmatched. The CDR3 DNA follows: TGTGCCAGCAGCTTACCCCGCCAGGACAGGGATATGGGAGAGACCCAGTACTTC. Its translation: CASSLPRQDRDMGETQYF.

This clone was seen a few times. This chain connects TRBV4-2 to TRBJ2-5; 9 bases align to TRBD1. J was trimmed by 2 bases and V by 0 bases; bases with no gene match: 4. Per the germline V gene, CDR1 is LGHNA and CDR2 is YNFKEQ. The CDR3 has 16 amino acids. CDR3 coding DNA: TGTGCCAGCAGCCAAGAGAGGGGACAGGGACAAGAGACCCAGTACTTC. Its protein is CASSQERGQGQETQYF.

This clone was counted once. J is TRBJ2-1 and V is TRBV1; the table's TRBD2 call for D was not verified on the DNA. TRBV1 is shown as a pseudogene. The CDR3 extends over 20 amino acids. For the CDR3, the DNA is TGCACCAGCAGCCGAGGGGGACTAGCGGTTATCCCCCCCTGTCTTAATGAGCAGTTCTTC. It codes for CTSSRGGLAVIPPCLNEQFF.